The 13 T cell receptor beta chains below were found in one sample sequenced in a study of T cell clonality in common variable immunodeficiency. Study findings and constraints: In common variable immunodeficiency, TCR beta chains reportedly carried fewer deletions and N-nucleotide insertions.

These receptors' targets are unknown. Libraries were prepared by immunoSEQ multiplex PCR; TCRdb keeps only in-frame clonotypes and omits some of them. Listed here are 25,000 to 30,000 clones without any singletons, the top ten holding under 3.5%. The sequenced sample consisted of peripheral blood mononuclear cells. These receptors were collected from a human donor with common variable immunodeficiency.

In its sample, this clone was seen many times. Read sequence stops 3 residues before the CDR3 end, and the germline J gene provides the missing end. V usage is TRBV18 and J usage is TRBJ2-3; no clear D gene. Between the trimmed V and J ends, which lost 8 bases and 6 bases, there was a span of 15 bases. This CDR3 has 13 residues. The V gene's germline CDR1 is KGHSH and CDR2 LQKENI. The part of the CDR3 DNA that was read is TGTGCCAGCGGGCAAAGCACAAGGGATACG. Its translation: CASGQSTRDT. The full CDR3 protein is CASGQSTRDTQYF. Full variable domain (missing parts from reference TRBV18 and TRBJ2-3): NAGVMQNPRHLVRRRGQEARLRCSPMKGHSHVYWYRQLPEEGLKFMVYLQKENIIDESGMPKERFSAEFPKEGPSILRIQQVVRGDSAAYFCASGQSTRDTQYFGPGTRLTVL.

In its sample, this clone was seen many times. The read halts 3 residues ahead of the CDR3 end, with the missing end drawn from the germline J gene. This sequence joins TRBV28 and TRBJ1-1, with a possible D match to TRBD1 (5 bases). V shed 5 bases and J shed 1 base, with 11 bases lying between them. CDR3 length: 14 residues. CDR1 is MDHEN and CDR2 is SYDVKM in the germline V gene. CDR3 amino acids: CASSRRTPNTEAFF. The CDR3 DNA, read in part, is TGTGCCAGCAGTCGTAGGACACCGAACACTGAA.

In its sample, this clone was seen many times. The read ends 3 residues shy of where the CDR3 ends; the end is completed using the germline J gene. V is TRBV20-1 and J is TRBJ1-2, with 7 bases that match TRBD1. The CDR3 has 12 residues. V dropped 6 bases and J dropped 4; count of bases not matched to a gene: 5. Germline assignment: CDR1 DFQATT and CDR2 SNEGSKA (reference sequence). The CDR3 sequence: CSALDRLYGYTF. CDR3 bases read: TGCAGTGCCCTGGACAGGCTCTATGGC.

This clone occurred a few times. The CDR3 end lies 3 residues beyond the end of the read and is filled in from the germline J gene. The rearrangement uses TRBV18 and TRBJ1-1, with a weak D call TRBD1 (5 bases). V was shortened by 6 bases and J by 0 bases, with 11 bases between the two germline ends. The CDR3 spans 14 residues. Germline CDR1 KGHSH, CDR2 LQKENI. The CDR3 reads CASSQGVMNTEAFF. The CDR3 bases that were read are TGTGCCAGCTCGCAGGGAGTTATGAACACTGAA.

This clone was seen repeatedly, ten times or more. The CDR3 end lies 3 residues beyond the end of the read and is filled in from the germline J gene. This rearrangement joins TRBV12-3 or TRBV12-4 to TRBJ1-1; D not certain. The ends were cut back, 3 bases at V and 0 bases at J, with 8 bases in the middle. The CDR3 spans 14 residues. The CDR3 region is CASSFPGMNTEAFF. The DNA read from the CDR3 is TGTGCCAGCAGTTTTCCCGGTATGAACACTGAA.

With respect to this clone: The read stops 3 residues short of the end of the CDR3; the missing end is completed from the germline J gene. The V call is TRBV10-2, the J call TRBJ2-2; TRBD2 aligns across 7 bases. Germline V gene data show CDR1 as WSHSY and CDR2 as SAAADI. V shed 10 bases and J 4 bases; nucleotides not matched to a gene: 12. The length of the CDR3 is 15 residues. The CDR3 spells CATHPAGEITGELFF. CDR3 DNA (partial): TGCGCCACCCACCCCGCGGGAGAGATCACCGGGGAG.

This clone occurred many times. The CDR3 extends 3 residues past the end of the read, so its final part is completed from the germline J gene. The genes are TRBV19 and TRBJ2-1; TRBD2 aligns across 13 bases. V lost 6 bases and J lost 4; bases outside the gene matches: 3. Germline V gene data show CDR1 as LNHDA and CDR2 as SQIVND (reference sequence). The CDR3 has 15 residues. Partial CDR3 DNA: TGTGCCAGTAGGGTACTAGCGGGAGGGTACAATGAG. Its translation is CASRVLAGGYNE. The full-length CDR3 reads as CASRVLAGGYNEQFF.

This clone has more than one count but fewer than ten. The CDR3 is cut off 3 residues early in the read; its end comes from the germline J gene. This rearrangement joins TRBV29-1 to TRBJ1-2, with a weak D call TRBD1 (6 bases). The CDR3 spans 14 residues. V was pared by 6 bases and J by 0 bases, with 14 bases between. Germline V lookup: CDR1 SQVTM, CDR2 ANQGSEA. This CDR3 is CSVGQGLANYGYTF. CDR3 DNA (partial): TGCAGCGTGGGGCAGGGGTTAGCTAACTATGGC.

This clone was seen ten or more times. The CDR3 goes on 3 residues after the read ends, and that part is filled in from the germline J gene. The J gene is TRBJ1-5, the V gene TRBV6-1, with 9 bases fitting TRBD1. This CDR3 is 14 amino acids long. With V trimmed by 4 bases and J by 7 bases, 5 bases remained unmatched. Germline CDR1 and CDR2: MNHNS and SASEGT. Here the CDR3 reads CASSGHRGLQPQHF. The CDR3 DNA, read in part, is TGTGCCAGCAGTGGACACAGGGGGCTGCAGCCC.

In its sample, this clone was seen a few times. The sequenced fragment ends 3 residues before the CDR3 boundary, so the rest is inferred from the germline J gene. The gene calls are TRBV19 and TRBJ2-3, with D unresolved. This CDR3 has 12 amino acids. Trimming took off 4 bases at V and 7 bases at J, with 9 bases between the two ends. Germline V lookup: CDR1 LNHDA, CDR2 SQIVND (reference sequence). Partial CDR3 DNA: TGTGCCAGTAGTACGCGCCGAAATACG. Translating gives CASSTRRNT. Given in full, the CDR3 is CASSTRRNTQYF.

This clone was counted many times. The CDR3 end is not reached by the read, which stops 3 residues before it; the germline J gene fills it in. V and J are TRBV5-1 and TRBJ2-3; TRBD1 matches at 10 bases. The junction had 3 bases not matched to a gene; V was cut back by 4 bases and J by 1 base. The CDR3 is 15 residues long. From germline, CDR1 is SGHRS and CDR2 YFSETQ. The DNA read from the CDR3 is TGCGCCAGCAGCGTGACAGGGGGCCGCACAGATACG. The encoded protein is CASSVTGGRTDT. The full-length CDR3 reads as CASSVTGGRTDTQYF.

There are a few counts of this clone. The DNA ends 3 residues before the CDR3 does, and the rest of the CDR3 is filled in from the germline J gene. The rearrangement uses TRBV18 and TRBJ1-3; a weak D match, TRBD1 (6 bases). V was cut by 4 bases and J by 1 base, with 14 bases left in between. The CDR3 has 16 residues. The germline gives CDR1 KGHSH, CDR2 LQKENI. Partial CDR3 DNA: TGTGCCAGCTCACAACAGGGTCCCAATTCTGGAAACACC. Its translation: CASSQQGPNSGNT. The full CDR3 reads CASSQQGPNSGNTIYF.

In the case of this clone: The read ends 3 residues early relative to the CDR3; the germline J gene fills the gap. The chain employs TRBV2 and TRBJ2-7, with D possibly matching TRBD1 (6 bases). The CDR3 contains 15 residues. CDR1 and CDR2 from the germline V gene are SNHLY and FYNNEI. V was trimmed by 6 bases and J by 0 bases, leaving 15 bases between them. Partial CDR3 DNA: TGTGCCAGCAGAGATGACAGGTGGAGCTCCTACGAG. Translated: CASRDDRWSSYE. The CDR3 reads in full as CASRDDRWSSYEQYF.